The 21 T cell receptor beta chains presented below share a single source sample, sequenced in a study of blood T cell repertoires in COVID-19. The assay was immunoSEQ multiplex PCR, and TCRdb's table has in-frame clones only and misses some. The top ten clones hold 15% of a sample with roughly 150,000 clones, approximately 90% of them seen once. The sequenced sample was peripheral blood. These receptor sequences come from a middle-aged woman with acute or convalescent COVID-19.

J is TRBJ1-3 and V is TRBV18; 7 nucleotides agree with TRBD1. The V and J ends lost 0 bases and 8 bases, in that order; junction bases with no gene match: 4. The V gene's germline CDR1 is KGHSH and CDR2 LQKENI. CDR3 size: 14 residues. The CDR3 DNA reads TGTGCCAGCTCACCACCGACAGGGCCCGACACCATATATTTT. Encoded protein: CASSPPTGPDTIYF.

The chain uses TRBV3-1 (or the pseudogene TRBV3-2) and TRBJ2-3, with 10 bases matching TRBD1. CDR3 size: 15 residues. With V trimmed by 4 bases and J by 5 bases, 6 bases remained unmatched. Germline assignment: CDR1 LGHDT and CDR2 YNNKEL (reference sequence). The CDR3: CASSRLGDRGDTQYF. The CDR3 bases are TGTGCCAGCAGCCGACTGGGGGACAGGGGAGATACGCAGTATTTT.

In this sample, this clone turned up a few times. The rearrangement joins TRBV30 to TRBJ2-7; 7 bases fit TRBD2. The CDR3 consists of 14 residues. Unmatched junction bases numbered 9, after V lost 1 base and J lost 6 bases. Per germline, CDR1 GTSNPN and CDR2 SVGIG (reference sequence). The CDR3 nucleotides are TGTGCCTGGAGTGATTATGTCTCGGGAGGCGAGCAGTACTTC. Translation gives CAWSDYVSGGEQYF.

The chain joins TRBV2 to TRBJ1-6, with D unclear. The V gene's germline CDR1 is SNHLY and CDR2 FYNNEI. V shed 2 bases and J shed 4 bases, with 6 bases lying between them. The CDR3 covers 14 residues. CDR3 in amino acids: CASSEQAYNSPLHF. For the CDR3, the DNA is TGTGCCAGCAGTGAACAGGCGTATAATTCACCCCTCCACTTT.

The chain has TRBV4-2 and TRBJ1-2; D is possibly TRBD1 (6 bases). From germline, CDR1 is LGHNA and CDR2 YNFKEQ. The V and J ends lost 1 base and 6 bases respectively, with 15 bases between them. This CDR3 comprises 15 residues. CDR3 nucleotide sequence: TGTGCCAGCAGCCAAGCTTCCGGGACATTAAATGGCTACACCTTC. Encoded protein: CASSQASGTLNGYTF.

V usage is TRBV6-2 or TRBV6-3 and J usage is TRBJ2-1, with TRBD2 matching over 12 bases. The CDR3 is 19 residues long. The V and J ends lost 0 bases and 4 bases, in that order; junction bases with no gene match: 10. The germline V gene encodes CDR1 MNHEY and CDR2 SVGEGT. CDR3: CASSYSHLAGGTNYNEQFF. The CDR3 coding sequence is TGTGCCAGCAGTTACTCGCATCTAGCGGGAGGGACCAATTACAATGAGCAGTTCTTC.

The V gene is TRBV19, the J gene TRBJ1-2, with a tentative D call TRBD1 (6 bases). The CDR3 is 14 residues long. The germline gives CDR1 LNHDA, CDR2 SQIVND (reference sequence). The V gene lost 7 bases and the J gene lost 8 bases, with 20 bases spanning the gap. CDR3: CASTLQAGDGGYTF. CDR3 sequence (DNA): TGTGCCAGTACCCTTCAAGCAGGGGACGGGGGCTACACCTTC.

Only one count was recorded for this clone. The chain uses TRBV13 and TRBJ2-2, with 7 bases aligning to TRBD2. The germline V gene has CDR1 PRHDT and CDR2 FYEKMQ (reference sequence). The CDR3 sequence is 16 residues long. V gave up 5 bases and J gave up 3 bases; unmatched junction bases: 9. Here the CDR3 DNA reads TGTGCCAGCAGCGCCCAGCGGCGGGAGTACACCGGGGAGCTGTTTTTT. This sequence encodes CASSAQRREYTGELFF.

The chain employs TRBV27 and TRBJ2-5; 12 positions match TRBD1. V gave up 4 bases and J gave up 4 bases; unmatched junction bases: 7. This CDR3 has 16 residues. Germline values: CDR1 MNHEY, CDR2 SMNVEV (reference sequence). The CDR3 DNA reads as TGTGCCAGCAGTTCTCGGGACAGGGGGCGTTTAGAGACCCAGTACTTC. Translated, it gives CASSSRDRGRLETQYF.

The V call is TRBV11-2, the J call TRBJ1-1; TRBD1 aligns across 12 bases. Trimming took 5 bases from V and 6 from J; bases not matched to a gene: 7. Germline CDR1 reads SGHAT; CDR2 reads FQNNGV. This CDR3 is built from 15 residues. The CDR3 loop is CASSNRDRGPPEAFF. The CDR3 DNA is TGTGCCAGCAGCAACCGGGACAGGGGGCCCCCTGAAGCTTTCTTT. The entire variable domain, with the rest obtained from reference TRBV11-2 and TRBJ1-1, is as follows: EAGVAQSPRYKIIEKRQSVAFWCNPISGHATLYWYQQILGQGPKLLIQFQNNGVVDDSQLPKDRFSAERLKGVDSTLKIQPAKLEDSAVYLCASSNRDRGPPEAFFGQGTRLTVV.

V and J are TRBV18 and TRBJ1-2, with unresolved D. CDR1 and CDR2 from the germline V gene are KGHSH and LQKENI. The CDR3 is 11 amino acids. V shed 6 bases and J shed 8 bases, with 10 bases lying between them. The CDR3, as DNA: TGTGCCAGCTCCCCGGAGGTCGGCTACACCTTC. Translating gives CASSPEVGYTF.

There are a few counts of this clone. The genes are TRBV29-1 and TRBJ1-2, with TRBD1 matching 8 bases. Per germline, CDR1 SQVTM and CDR2 ANQGSEA. Germline trimming cut 5 bases from V and 1 base from J; bases unmatched to any gene: 3. The CDR3 length is 13 residues. The CDR3 region is CSVSDRDNYGYTF. Written as DNA, the CDR3 is TGCAGCGTTTCGGACAGGGATAACTATGGCTACACCTTC.

The chain uses TRBV19 and TRBJ1-1; TRBD1 matches 9 bases. The length of the CDR3 is 16 residues. CDR1 LNHDA and CDR2 SQIVND come from the germline V gene (reference sequence). The ends lost 2 bases at V and 4 bases at J; junction bases unmatched: 8. CDR3: CASSIRYRGHGTEAFF. The CDR3 coding sequence is TGTGCCAGTAGTATACGGTACAGGGGGCATGGCACTGAAGCTTTCTTT.

In its sample, this clone was seen once. J is TRBJ2-5 and V is TRBV19; no definite D call. The CDR3 consists of 13 residues. Germline V gene sequence: CDR1 LNHDA, CDR2 SQIVND (reference sequence). V was pared by 0 bases and J by 5 bases, with 7 bases between. The CDR3 spells CASSIDVEETQYF. In DNA, the CDR3 is TGTGCCAGTAGTATAGATGTGGAGGAGACCCAGTACTTC. The full variable domain, its missing parts supplied by reference TRBV19 and TRBJ2-5, is DGGITQSPKYLFRKEGQNVTLSCEQNLNHDAMYWYRQDPGQGLRLIYYSQIVNDFQKGDIAEGYSVSREKKESFPLTVTSAQKNPTAFYLCASSIDVEETQYFGPGTRLLVL.

The gene calls are TRBV28 and TRBJ2-1, with 11 positions matching TRBD2. Losses at the gene ends were 3 bases for V and 7 bases for J; bases not matched to a gene: 5. Germline V gives CDR1 MDHEN, CDR2 SYDVKM. This CDR3 is built from 15 residues. For the CDR3, the DNA is TGTGCCAGCAGTTTTAGCGGGGGGGCCGGGAATGAGCAGTTCTTC. Protein product: CASSFSGGAGNEQFF.

This clone was counted once. J is TRBJ2-7 and V is TRBV4-1; 9 bases line up with TRBD1. The ends lost 1 base at V and 4 bases at J; junction bases unmatched: 5. Germline V gives CDR1 MGHRA, CDR2 YSYEKL. CDR3 length: 15 amino acids. The CDR3 bases are TGCGCCAGCAGCCAAGGGGACAGGGCGAGTTACGAGCAGTACTTC. As protein: CASSQGDRASYEQYF.

Written as DNA, the CDR3 is TGTGCCAGCAGAGACAGACCAAATTCACCCCTCCACTTT. Protein sequence: CASRDRPNSPLHF. The chain combines TRBV27 with TRBJ1-6, with a tentative D call TRBD1 (5 bases). CDR1 is MNHEY, CDR2 SMNVEV, per germline (reference sequence). CDR3 size: 13 residues. The ends were cut back, 6 bases at V and 7 bases at J, with 10 bases in the middle.

The CDR3: CASSEVGGDGQETQYF. DNA for the CDR3: TGTGCCAGCAGTGAAGTGGGGGGAGACGGGCAAGAGACCCAGTACTTC. The chain has TRBV2 and TRBJ2-5; tentatively, D is TRBD2 (6 bases). Trimming removed 1 base from V and 2 bases from J, with 14 bases in between. CDR3 length equals 16 residues. Germline CDR1 reads SNHLY; CDR2 reads FYNNEI.

The count of this clone is one. This rearrangement joins TRBV11-3 to TRBJ2-1; the match to TRBD2 covers 12 bases. Germline lookup yields CDR1 SGHNT and CDR2 YENEEA. The CDR3 totals 17 residues. The trim removed 1 base at V and 4 bases at J, leaving 5 bases unmatched. CDR3 DNA sequence: TGTGCCAGCAGCTTAGTCCTTGGGACTAGCGGGTACAATGAGCAGTTCTTC. Amino acid sequence: CASSLVLGTSGYNEQFF.

The chain has TRBV6-5 and TRBJ2-7; 8 nucleotides align to TRBD1. J was trimmed by 5 bases and V by 7 bases; bases with no gene match: 10. The CDR3 spans 14 residues. Germline V CDR1 and CDR2: MNHEY, SVGAGI. The CDR3: CASNPPDRANEQYF. The CDR3 nucleotides are TGTGCCAGCAACCCGCCGGACAGGGCCAACGAGCAGTACTTC.

The J gene is TRBJ1-4, the V gene TRBV6-2 or TRBV6-3; 9 bases are shared with TRBD1. J lost 7 bases, V lost 4 bases, and 4 bases had no gene match. Per the germline V gene, CDR1 is MNHEY and CDR2 is SVGEGT. This CDR3 comprises 14 residues. The CDR3 region is CASSSNRGREKLFF. The CDR3 DNA is TGTGCCAGCAGTTCGAACAGGGGGCGTGAAAAACTGTTTTTT.